This T cell receptor (beta chain) is drawn from a study of early T cells in non-severe SARS-CoV-2 infection. Study at large: Sequenced material consisted of bulk RNA (from unsorted whole blood), and chains were unpaired.

V lost 7 bases, J lost 7 bases, and 11 bases stayed unmatched. Germline CDR1 reads SGHRS; CDR2 reads YFSETQ. The CDR3 length is 14 residues. Attachment of unique molecular identifiers to individual cDNA molecules was performed. MiXCR, applied by TCRdb to the 5' RACE reads, yields one record per CDR3 protein. The sample lists about 66,000 distinct CDR3 sequences; 20% to 25% were seen once. Points from the study as a whole: Using VDJdb, the matching emphasized anti-spike CD8 responses while missing private and CD4 specificities.

A few counts support this clonotype. What it recognizes is unknown. The chain uses TRBV5-1 and TRBJ2-7, with TRBD1 matching over 10 bases. This sample comprised whole blood, obtained at baseline. The clonotype originates from an adult who was a healthcare worker with PCR-confirmed SARS-CoV-2 infection or an uninfected control (not recorded which). CDR3 in DNA: TGCGCCAGCGGGCCCGACAGGGGGCTAGGGGAGCAGTACTTC. Translated, it gives CASGPDRGLGEQYF.